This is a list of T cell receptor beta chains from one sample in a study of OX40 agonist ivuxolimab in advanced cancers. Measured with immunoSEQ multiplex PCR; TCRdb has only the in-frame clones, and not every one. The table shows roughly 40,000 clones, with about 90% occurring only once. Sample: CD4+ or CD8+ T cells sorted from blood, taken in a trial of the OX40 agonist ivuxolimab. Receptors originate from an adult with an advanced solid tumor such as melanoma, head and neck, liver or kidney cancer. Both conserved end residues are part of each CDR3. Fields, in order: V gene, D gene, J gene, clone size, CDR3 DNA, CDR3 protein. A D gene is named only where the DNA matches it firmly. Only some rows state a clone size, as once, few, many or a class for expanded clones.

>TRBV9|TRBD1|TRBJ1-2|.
TGTGCCAGCAGCGTAGACGCCGGGACAGGGTACTATGGCTACACCTTC
CASSVDAGTGYYGYTF
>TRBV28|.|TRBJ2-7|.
TGTGCCGCCGAAGCCAGAGGCTACGAGCAGTACTTC
CAAEARGYEQYF
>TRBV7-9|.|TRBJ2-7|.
TGTGCCAGCAGCCAAAGCAGGGATTGGAACGAGCAGTACTTC
CASSQSRDWNEQYF
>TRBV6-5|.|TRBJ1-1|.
TGTGCCAGCCTGTCCCTGGGGACTGAAGCTTTCTTT
CASLSLGTEAFF
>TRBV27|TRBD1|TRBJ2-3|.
TGTGCCAGCTGGGACAGGGGAACCACAGATACGCAGTATTTT
CASWDRGTTDTQYF
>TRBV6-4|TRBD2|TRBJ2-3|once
TGTGCCAGCAGTGACTCGGATAGCGGGAGGACAGATACGCAGTATTTT
CASSDSDSGRTDTQYF
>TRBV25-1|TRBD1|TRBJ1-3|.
TGTGCCAGCAGTGAAACAGGGGTGGGTGGAAACACCATATATTTT
CASSETGVGGNTIYF
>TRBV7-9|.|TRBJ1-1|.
TGTGCCAGCCAGCTGGAGGGAATGGCTGAAGCTTTCTTT
CASQLEGMAEAFF
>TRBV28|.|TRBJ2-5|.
TGTGCCAGCAGACCTCGGACGCGAGAGACCCAGTACTTC
CASRPRTRETQYF
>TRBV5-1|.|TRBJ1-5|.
TGCGCCAGCAGCTTGGCCGGGACATTGAATCAGCCCCAGCATTTT
CASSLAGTLNQPQHF
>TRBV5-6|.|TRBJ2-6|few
TGTGCCAGCAGCTTATCAGGGGCCGGGGCCAACGTCCTGACTTTC
CASSLSGAGANVLTF
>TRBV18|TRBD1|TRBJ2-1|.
TGTGCCAGCTCACCCGGACAGGGTGGGCACAATGAGCAGTTCTTC
CASSPGQGGHNEQFF
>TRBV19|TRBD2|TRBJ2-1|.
TGTGCCACGCGGGGGGGACTAGCGGGAAGGAATGAGCAGTTCTTC
CATRGGLAGRNEQFF
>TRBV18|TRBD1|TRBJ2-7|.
TGTGCCAGCTCACCGACAGGGGACAACTACGAGCAGTACTTC
CASSPTGDNYEQYF
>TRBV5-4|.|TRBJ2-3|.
TGTGCCAGCAGCCAAGCGCCGACCGATACGCAGTATTTT
CASSQAPTDTQYF
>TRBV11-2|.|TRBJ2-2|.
TGTGCCAGCAGCTTACCTACCCACCAAATGAACACCGGGGAGCTGTTTTTT
CASSLPTHQMNTGELFF
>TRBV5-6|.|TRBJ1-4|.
TGTGCCAGCAGCTTGGGGAATGAAAAACTGTTTTTT
CASSLGNEKLFF
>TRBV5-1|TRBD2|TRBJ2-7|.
TGCGCCAGCAGCAGGGATTCCGGGACTAGCTACGAGCAGTACTTC
CASSRDSGTSYEQYF
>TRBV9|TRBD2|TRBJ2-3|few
TGTGCCAGCAGCGTAGGGACTGGACTAGCGGGAGGAGGAGATACGCAGTATTTT
CASSVGTGLAGGGDTQYF
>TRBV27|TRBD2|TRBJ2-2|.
TGTGCCAGCAGTTTTGGCGGGAGGGCAACCGGGGAGCTGTTTTTT
CASSFGGRATGELFF
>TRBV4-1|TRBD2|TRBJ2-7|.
TGCGCCAGCAGCTATCCGGGACTAGCGGAGGGAGAGCAGTACTTC
CASSYPGLAEGEQYF
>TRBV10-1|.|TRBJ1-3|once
TGCGCCAGCAGTTACAGCTCTGGAAACACCATATATTTT
CASSYSSGNTIYF
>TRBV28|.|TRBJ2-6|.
TGTGCCAGCAGCAGCCAGACAGCCTCTGGGGCCAACGTCCTGACTTTC
CASSSQTASGANVLTF
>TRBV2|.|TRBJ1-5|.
TGTGCCACCAAAAAGGAGGGCCACCAGCCCCAGCATTTT
CATKKEGHQPQHF